In this sample, the clone carrying this T cell receptor (beta chain) turned up many times. Its antigen is not known. From germline, CDR1 is SGHVS and CDR2 FQNEAQ. The CDR3 runs 11 residues. Between the trimmed V and J ends, which lost 7 bases and 11 bases, there was a span of 14 bases. The entry originates in a study of cytomegalovirus exposure and HLA in healthy donors. Whole-study context: The use of the same platform for the roughly 120 validation repertoires and the roughly 700 first-cohort repertoires was reported by a later analysis.

The data were produced by immunoSEQ multiplex PCR, yet TCRdb's version contains in-frame clones alone and is incomplete. The sample shows roughly 150,000 clones, under 90% of them seen only once. The study, taken as a whole, reports: As was reported, the classifier diagnosed cytomegalovirus status with high specificity and sensitivity. First-cohort TCR clusters were later found to tend to co-occur in the 120 or so validation repertoires.

The chain has TRBV7-8 and TRBJ1-1, with D perhaps matching TRBD1 (5 bases). The clonotype comes from a woman in her late teens or twenties in good health and CMV-seropositive. The source material was PBMCs. The CDR3 region is CASTDRTVAFF. The CDR3 DNA reads as TGTGCCAGCACCGACAGAACGGTCGCTTTCTTT.